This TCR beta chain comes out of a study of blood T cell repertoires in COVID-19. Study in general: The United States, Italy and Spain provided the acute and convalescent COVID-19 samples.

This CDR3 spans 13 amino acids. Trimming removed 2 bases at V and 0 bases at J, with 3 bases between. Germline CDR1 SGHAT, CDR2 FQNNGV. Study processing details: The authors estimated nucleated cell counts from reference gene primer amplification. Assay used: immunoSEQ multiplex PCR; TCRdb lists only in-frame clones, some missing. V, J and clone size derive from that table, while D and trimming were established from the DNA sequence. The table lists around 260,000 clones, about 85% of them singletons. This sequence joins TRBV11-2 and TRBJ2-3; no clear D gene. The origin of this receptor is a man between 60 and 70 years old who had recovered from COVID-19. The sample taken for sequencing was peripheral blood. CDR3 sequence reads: CASSLISTDTQYF. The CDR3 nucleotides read TGTGCCAGCAGCTTAATAAGCACAGATACGCAGTATTTT.